This section outlines one T cell receptor (beta chain) sequence together with its context. In this sample, this clone turned up once. Its binding antigen is unknown. No clone much larger than this one lies a single base away; base qualities are absent. High-throughput TCR profiling via ImmunoSEQ was performed on the approximately 90 tumor samples. The original methods were these. The repertoire diversity metrics included richness (unique productive sequences), clonality, evenness and relatedness, and the Bhattacharyya coefficient was used to measure similarity between samples. A sensitivity analysis that removed TCRs with fewer than two reads produced consistent conclusions. The immuneACCESS repertoire file appears here via TCRdb, limited to in-frame rearrangements. These files lack a portion of the clones; in checked studies, under half of the deficit traces to unresolved V genes, and the cause of the others is not known. Clonal size and the V and J genes are those of that table, whereas D and trimming came from the DNA. Present in this sample are 900 to 1,300 clones, approximately 86% of which were seen just once. The ten largest clonotypes hold less than 6.5% of the sample.

This sample is drawn from a study of high-grade serous ovarian cancer treatment subgroups (dated by TCRdb to the early 2020s). Regarding the study in general: On average, each sample produced more than 14,000 sequencing reads and 7,000 or so unique TCR beta rearrangements. A cohort of around 30 patients was included: about 10 with no residual disease after primary surgery (R0), about 10 who were excellent NACT responders, and about 10 who were poor NACT responders. The study examined TCR beta repertoires in high-grade serous ovarian cancer patients who were grouped under a laparoscopic triage algorithm by complete gross resection or by neoadjuvant chemotherapy response. One primary tumor sample and two metastatic tumor samples were contributed by each patient, so that roughly 82 samples were obtained in total.

Including cysteine and phenylalanine, the CDR3 has 16 amino acids. Of all the DNA, just the CDR3 is kept, 48 bases in frame from base 1. Deletion took 2 bases off V and 4 bases off J, with a span of 12 bases between the germline ends. CDR1 and CDR2 are drawn from the germline V gene (reference sequence): SEHNR, FQNEAQ. Tumor samples were obtained before definitive surgery or chemotherapy. The MD Anderson Biospecimen Extraction Resource handled genomic DNA extraction, while the MD Anderson Cancer Genomics Laboratory carried out the TCR sequencing. Study-wide conclusions, independent of this receptor: Repertoire similarity between tumors of the same patient ranged roughly 0.1 to 0.79, whereas almost no similarity was seen between different patients. The TCR repertoire analyses centered on CDR3, and CDR1 and CDR2 were not analyzed. TCR clonal relatedness showed a positive correlation with neoantigen level and a trend toward positive correlation with copy number variation and mutation load from whole-genome sequencing. Because bulk tumor TCR sequencing provided no spatial information, insight into HGSC tumor complexity and diversity was limited.

The sequence derives from a human donor with high-grade serous ovarian cancer. What was sequenced was tumor tissue. The sequence links TRBV7-9 to TRBJ2-6; 5 matching bases give a weak D call of TRBD2. The CDR3 protein: CASSLKGSTGANVLTF. The nucleotides are TGTGCCAGCAGCTTAAAAGGGAGTACCGGGGCCAACGTCCTGACTTTC.